Below are 25 T cell receptor beta chains sequenced from a single sample in a study of identical twins. TCRdb used MiXCR to reprocess the 5' RACE reads, holding one entry per CDR3 protein. The sample consists of about 550,000 distinct CDR3 sequences, around 22% of them appearing once. The sample was also reused in another study, on yellow fever vaccine responses in identical twins.

The source material was CD4+ T cells sorted from blood. The source is a woman in her late teens or twenties in good health.

This clonotype was recorded a few times. The genes are TRBV12-3 or TRBV12-4 and TRBJ2-3, with D possibly TRBD1 on 5 matching bases. V lost 6 bases, J lost 5 bases, and 24 bases lay in between. This CDR3 is 17 amino acids long. The CDR3 sequence: CASSLRHKTTVKDTQYF. The CDR3 coding sequence is TGTGCCAGCAGCCTCCGACACAAGACGACAGTTAAAGATACGCAGTATTTT.

This clonotype was seen a few times. The rearrangement links TRBV4-2 to TRBJ2-3; no clear D. Germline V CDR1 and CDR2: LGHNA, YNFKEQ. Trimming shortened V by 1 base and J by 6 bases, and 11 bases separated the two germline ends. CDR3 length: 14 amino acids. Here the CDR3 reads CASSQGGPSDTQYF. CDR3 nucleotide sequence: TGTGCCAGCAGCCAAGGTGGCCCGTCGGATACGCAGTATTTT.

The table lists this clonotype with many counts. The rearrangement links TRBV5-1 to TRBJ1-1; D is uncertain. CDR3 length equals 13 residues. Germline V gene data show CDR1 as SGHRS and CDR2 as YFSETQ. The ends were cut back, 3 bases at V and 1 base at J, with 7 bases in the middle. CDR3 sequence: CASSSTGNTEAFF. In nucleotides, the CDR3 is TGCGCCAGCAGCTCTACGGGGAACACTGAAGCTTTCTTT.

Notes on this clonotype: It is likely a read error, because the conserved phenylalanine at the end of the CDR3 is missing. The V and J genes are TRBV14 and TRBJ1-1, with D perhaps matching TRBD1 (5 bases). This CDR3 is 11 amino acids long. Trimming cost V 4 bases and J 11 bases, with 11 bases left between them. The germline V gene has CDR1 SGHDN and CDR2 FVKESK. The CDR3 nucleotides are TGTGCCAGCAGCCCCGGGCCAGGGGCTTTCCTT. It specifies CASSPGPGAFL.

This rearrangement joins TRBV20-1 to TRBJ2-1; 8 bases line up with TRBD2. The V segment lost 3 bases and the J segment 7 bases; nucleotides outside the gene matches: 8. The CDR3 runs 14 residues. CDR1 is DFQATT, CDR2 SNEGSKA, per germline (reference sequence). As DNA, the CDR3 is TGCAGTGCTAGGATAGCGGGGAGTGAAAATGAGCAGTTCTTC. It specifies CSARIAGSENEQFF.

Note on this clonotype: One base away lies a much larger clone, so this may be a sequencing read error. The CDR3 here is CASSSTGASGSEQFF. The CDR3 bases are TGCGCCAGCAGCTCTACAGGGGCGTCTGGGAGTGAGCAGTTCTTC. The gene calls are TRBV5-1 and TRBJ2-1, with 7 bases aligning to TRBD1. After removal of 3 bases from V and 9 bases from J, the junction contained 12 bases not matched to a gene. CDR1 and CDR2 from the germline V gene are SGHRS and YFSETQ. There are 15 residues in the CDR3.

The chain is built from TRBV9 and TRBJ2-3; 14 bases line up with TRBD2. V gave up 0 bases and J gave up 5 bases; unmatched junction bases: 8. The CDR3 length is 18 residues. Per germline, CDR1 SGDLS and CDR2 YYNGEE. The CDR3 sequence: CASSVEYGTSGSGDTQYF. CDR3 in DNA: TGTGCCAGCAGCGTAGAATATGGGACTAGCGGGAGTGGAGATACGCAGTATTTT.

The J gene is TRBJ2-6, the V gene TRBV4-1, with TRBD2 identical over 12 bases. The J segment lost 0 bases and the V segment lost 4 bases, leaving 1 base of the junction unmatched. The V gene's germline CDR1 is MGHRA and CDR2 YSYEKL. The CDR3 has 17 amino acids. CDR3 loop: CASSPSGRASGANVLTF. DNA of the CDR3: TGCGCCAGCAGCCCTAGCGGGAGGGCCTCTGGGGCCAACGTCCTGACTTTC.

This clonotype occurred once. The genes are TRBV3-1 and TRBJ2-3; 9 nucleotides align to TRBD2. V gave up 0 bases and J gave up 2 bases; unmatched junction bases: 3. CDR1 is LGHDT and CDR2 is YNNKEL in the germline V gene (reference sequence). The CDR3 length is 16 residues. The chain's CDR3 is CASSQEASGTTDTQYF. The CDR3 nucleotides are TGTGCCAGCAGCCAAGAGGCTAGCGGGACCACAGATACGCAGTATTTT.

This clonotype was found a few times. The V call is TRBV28, the J call TRBJ2-5, with D hard to call. The CDR3 is made up of 16 amino acids. Per the germline V gene, CDR1 is MDHEN and CDR2 is SYDVKM. Deletions cut 3 bases from V and 2 bases from J, with 16 bases between. The CDR3 here is CASSFFPRGKQETQYF. Written as DNA, the CDR3 is TGTGCCAGCAGTTTCTTCCCCCGCGGAAAGCAAGAGACCCAGTACTTC. Supplemented by reference TRBV28 and TRBJ2-5, the full variable domain reads DVKVTQSSRYLVKRTGEKVFLECVQDMDHENMFWYRQDPGLGLRLIYFSYDVKMKEKGDIPEGYSVSREKKERFSLILESASTNQTSMYLCASSFFPRGKQETQYFGPGTRLLVL.

This rearrangement joins TRBV4-2 to TRBJ2-1, with a possible D match to TRBD1 (7 bases). V was pared by 4 bases and J by 2 bases, with 24 bases between. The CDR3 has 19 residues. Germline V gives CDR1 LGHNA, CDR2 YNFKEQ. For the CDR3, the DNA is TGTGCCAGCAGCCCGTGGGGGGAATTACAGGGGAGTACCTACAATGAGCAGTTCTTC. As protein: CASSPWGELQGSTYNEQFF.

The sample holds a few counts of this clonotype. The rearrangement joins TRBV10-3 to TRBJ2-2; 8 bases line up with TRBD1. V was clipped by 8 bases and J by 6 bases; unmatched bases: 11. The germline CDR1 and CDR2 sequences are ENHRY and SYGVKD. CDR3 size: 15 residues. DNA of the CDR3: TGTGCCATCGGAGCCAATACAGGGGGTCCCGGGGAGCTGTTTTTT. It is translated as CAIGANTGGPGELFF.

This clonotype occurred a few times. The chain links TRBV7-7 to TRBJ2-2; D is perhaps TRBD1 (5 bases). This CDR3 comprises 13 residues. The germline V gene has CDR1 SSHAT and CDR2 FNYEAQ (reference sequence). The germline V and J ends were trimmed by 0 bases and 8 bases, with 7 bases remaining between them. The CDR3 is CASSLATEGELFF. CDR3 coding DNA: TGTGCCAGCAGCTTAGCGACAGAGGGGGAGCTGTTTTTT.

This clonotype has just a few counts. The chain is built from TRBV28 and TRBJ1-5; D gene ambiguous. V was clipped by 7 bases and J by 2 bases, with 6 bases between them. The CDR3 runs to 12 residues. CDR1 MDHEN and CDR2 SYDVKM come from the germline V gene. CDR3: CASTRGNQPQHF. The CDR3 DNA follows: TGTGCCAGCACCCGCGGCAATCAGCCCCAGCATTTT.

V and J are TRBV10-3 and TRBJ2-3; D might be TRBD1 or TRBD2, each matching 5 bases. Trimming shortened V by 3 bases and J by 5 bases, and 12 bases separated the two germline ends. Germline V gene data show CDR1 as ENHRY and CDR2 as SYGVKD. The CDR3 loop spans 14 amino acids. The CDR3 loop reads CAISERGGVDTQYF. CDR3 DNA sequence: TGTGCCATCAGTGAACGGGGCGGAGTAGATACGCAGTATTTT.

This clonotype was counted a few times. The V and J genes are TRBV7-2 and TRBJ2-1; 8 bases align to TRBD2. Germline CDR1 reads SGHTA; CDR2 reads FQGNSA. The V and J ends lost 2 bases and 3 bases, in that order; junction bases with no gene match: 3. The CDR3 consists of 15 residues. CDR3 sequence: CASSLLAGYYNEQFF. CDR3 DNA: TGTGCCAGCAGCTTATTAGCGGGATACTACAATGAGCAGTTCTTC.

This clonotype was seen a few times. The chain combines TRBV5-1 with TRBJ1-1; maybe TRBD1 (5 bases). Germline CDR1 reads SGHRS; CDR2 reads YFSETQ. The V end lost 1 base, the J end lost 3 bases, and 31 bases lay between the germline ends. The length of the CDR3 is 21 residues. The CDR3 region is CASSLSVPTGLLTRLDTEAFF. Written as DNA, the CDR3 is TGCGCCAGCAGCTTGTCAGTTCCAACAGGTCTCCTAACCCGGTTAGACACTGAAGCTTTCTTT.

This chain connects TRBV11-2 to TRBJ2-5; 12 nucleotides agree with TRBD2. V trimming: 5 bases; J trimming: 4 bases; junction bases outside the gene matches: 8. Germline V gives CDR1 SGHAT, CDR2 FQNNGV. CDR3 length: 16 amino acids. Here the CDR3 reads CASSPTTSGRLETQYF. CDR3 nucleotide sequence: TGTGCCAGCAGCCCAACTACTAGCGGGAGGTTAGAGACCCAGTACTTC.

This clonotype occurred a few times. The rearrangement joins TRBV20-1 to TRBJ1-1; D call uncertain. Germline-derived CDR1 and CDR2 are DFQATT and SNEGSKA (reference sequence). Trimming left V 3 bases short and J 0 bases short, with 11 bases between. The CDR3 length is 14 residues. For the CDR3, the DNA is TGCAGTGCTAGTAGGCCGGAGATGAACACTGAAGCTTTCTTT. Protein sequence: CSASRPEMNTEAFF.

This clonotype appeared a few times. The rearrangement uses TRBV12-3 or TRBV12-4 and TRBJ2-7; weak D call: TRBD2 (6 bases). The V gene lost 6 bases and the J gene lost 6 bases, with 15 bases spanning the gap. This CDR3 has 13 residues. Written as DNA, the CDR3 is TGTGCCAGCAGCGTTGGGGGGATTGGCGAGCAGTACGTC. Its protein product is CASSVGGIGEQYV.

This clonotype appeared many times. The V gene is TRBV18, the J gene TRBJ2-1; D tentatively fits TRBD1 or TRBD2 (5 bases each). Between the trimmed V and J ends, which lost 8 bases and 10 bases, there was a span of 18 bases. Germline loops: CDR1 KGHSH, CDR2 LQKENI. This CDR3 is built from 13 residues. CDR3 sequence (DNA): TGTGCCAGCAGTCTGGGGACGTCAGGGGAGCAGTTCTTC. Residues: CASSLGTSGEQFF.

In its sample, this clonotype was seen a few times. This chain links TRBV2 with TRBJ1-5; a possible D gene is TRBD1 (6 bases). The CDR3 runs 15 residues. In germline, CDR1 is SNHLY, CDR2 FYNNEI. V lost 3 bases, J lost 7 bases, and 16 bases lay in between. CDR3 region: CASSEQGWENQPQHF. The CDR3 DNA sequence: TGTGCCAGCAGTGAGCAGGGGTGGGAAAACCAGCCCCAGCATTTT. The full variable domain, its missing parts supplied by reference TRBV2 and TRBJ1-5, is EPEVTQTPSHQVTQMGQEVILRCVPISNHLYFYWYRQILGQKVEFLVSFYNNEISEKSEIFDDQFSVERPDGSNFTLKIRSTKLEDSAMYFCASSEQGWENQPQHFGDGTRLSIL.

This clonotype appeared a few times. The chain recombines TRBV28 with TRBJ2-7; TRBD2 matches 9 bases. Germline CDR1 is MDHEN and CDR2 is SYDVKM. After removal of 2 bases from V and 2 bases from J, the junction contained 1 base not matched to a gene. The CDR3 extends over 14 amino acids. DNA for the CDR3: TGTGCCAGCAGTTTAAAGCGGGGGGCCTACGAGCAGTACGTC. This translates into CASSLKRGAYEQYV.

The J gene is TRBJ2-4, the V gene TRBV7-9, with TRBD2 matching 10 bases. CDR1 is SEHNR, CDR2 FQNEAQ, per germline (reference sequence). This CDR3 region has 17 residues. Unmatched junction bases numbered 13, after V lost 5 bases and J lost 6 bases. The DNA of the CDR3 is TGTGCCAGCAGCCGCCCCGGACTAGCGGAGGGGGGAAACATTCAGTACTTC. It is translated as CASSRPGLAEGGNIQYF.

This clonotype was counted only a few times. The V gene is TRBV4-2, the J gene TRBJ2-1; 8 bases are shared with TRBD2. Trimming cost V 3 bases and J 2 bases; bases outside gene matches: 6. The CDR3 contains 16 residues. CDR1 is LGHNA and CDR2 is YNFKEQ in the germline V gene. Here the CDR3 reads CASSQERTSPYNEQFF. CDR3 nucleotides: TGTGCCAGCAGCCAGGAGAGGACTAGCCCCTACAATGAGCAGTTCTTC.